The 22 T cell receptor beta chains presented below share a single source sample, sequenced in a study of blood T cell repertoires in COVID-19. The assay was immunoSEQ multiplex PCR, and TCRdb's table has in-frame clones only and misses some. The data hold roughly 350,000 clones, with roughly 90% observed a single time. Sequenced: peripheral blood. These TCRs come from a woman in her 70s with COVID-19, enrolled during active disease.

This chain joins TRBV5-1 and TRBJ2-3; 7 bases fit TRBD2. Losses at the gene ends were 1 base for V and 2 bases for J; bases not matched to a gene: 4. This CDR3 contains 15 residues. Per the germline V gene, CDR1 is SGHRS and CDR2 is YFSETQ. DNA of the CDR3: TGCGCCAGCAGCTTGTCTCGGGGGGTCACAGATACGCAGTATTTT. It specifies CASSLSRGVTDTQYF. The whole variable domain, filled in from reference TRBV5-1 and TRBJ2-3, reads KAGVTQTPRYLIKTRGQQVTLSCSPISGHRSVSWYQQTPGQGLQFLFEYFSETQRNKGNFPGRFSGRQFSNSRSEMNVSTLELGDSALYLCASSLSRGVTDTQYFGPGTRLTVL.

The chain couples TRBV5-1 to TRBJ2-3; no firm D call. Germline loops: CDR1 SGHRS, CDR2 YFSETQ. The CDR3 sequence is 13 residues long. The ends were cut back, 6 bases at V and 0 bases at J, with 8 bases in the middle. The CDR3 loop is CASTRFSTDTQYF. The DNA for the CDR3 is TGCGCCAGCACGAGATTTAGCACAGATACGCAGTATTTT.

This clone was counted between two and nine times. The rearrangement joins TRBV24-1 to TRBJ1-4; 9 positions agree with TRBD1. CDR1 is KGHDR, CDR2 SFDVKD, per germline. With V trimmed by 2 bases and J by 5 bases, 11 bases remained unmatched. This CDR3 spans 18 amino acids. For the CDR3, the DNA is TGTGCCACCAGTGATTCCGGGACAGGGATCTCGGGGAATGAAAAACTGTTTTTT. Translation gives CATSDSGTGISGNEKLFF.

The chain has TRBV7-8 and TRBJ1-6, with D perhaps TRBD1 (6 bases). CDR1 and CDR2 (germline): SGHVS, FQNEAQ. The V and J ends lost 2 bases and 8 bases respectively, with 13 bases between them. This CDR3 has 15 amino acids. The DNA for the CDR3 is TGTGCCAGCAGCTTAAGGCAGGGGAGGGATTCACCCCTCCACTTT. Protein sequence: CASSLRQGRDSPLHF.

Details on this clone: The sample holds other DNA sequences that translate to the same CDR3. The chain couples TRBV18 to TRBJ1-2; D is ambiguous. Looked up from germline, CDR1 is KGHSH and CDR2 is LQKENI. This CDR3 region has 13 residues. Trimming cost V 3 bases and J 4 bases, with 9 bases left between them. The CDR3 here is CASSPSGGYGYTF. The CDR3 coding sequence is TGTGCCAGCTCACCTTCCGGAGGCTATGGCTACACCTTC.

The gene calls are TRBV5-1 and TRBJ1-1; weak D call: TRBD1 (6 bases). Germline V lookup: CDR1 SGHRS, CDR2 YFSETQ. The CDR3 length is 16 residues. The V and J ends lost 1 base and 0 bases respectively, with 13 bases between them. The CDR3 DNA reads TGCGCCAGCAGCTTGCAGGGGAGGGGAATGAACACTGAAGCTTTCTTT. Protein sequence: CASSLQGRGMNTEAFF.

Comment on this clone: Other DNA sequences in this specimen translate into the identical CDR3. This chain connects TRBV27 to TRBJ1-2, with D possibly being TRBD1 (5 bases). The CDR3 contains 12 residues. Germline loops: CDR1 MNHEY, CDR2 SMNVEV (reference sequence). V lost 2 bases to trimming and J lost 8 bases, with 9 bases between them. The CDR3 here is CASSLGGSGYTF. CDR3 DNA: TGTGCCAGCAGTTTAGGGGGGAGCGGCTACACCTTC.

The chain combines TRBV4-1 with TRBJ2-7; perhaps TRBD2 as D (5 bases). The CDR3 is 13 residues long. Germline values: CDR1 MGHRA, CDR2 YSYEKL. Trimming pared 4 bases from V and 3 bases from J, leaving 10 bases between. The CDR3 DNA sequence: TGCGCCAGCAGCCTCCCCGAGGGCTACGAGCAGTACTTC. This gives the protein CASSLPEGYEQYF.

CDR3 sequence reads: CASSGPDSYEQYF. CDR3 sequence (DNA): TGTGCCAGCAGCGGCCCCGACAGCTACGAGCAGTACTTC. J is TRBJ2-7 and V is TRBV9, with D tentatively TRBD1 (5 bases). The germline V gene encodes CDR1 SGDLS and CDR2 YYNGEE. CDR3 length: 13 residues. V was cut by 3 bases and J by 3 bases, with 10 bases left in between.

The chain is built from TRBV6-2 or TRBV6-3 and TRBJ2-5, with TRBD2 identical over 9 bases. The CDR3 loop spans 16 amino acids. Germline values: CDR1 MNHEY, CDR2 SVGEGT. V was clipped by 0 bases and J by 5 bases; unmatched bases: 7. The DNA of the CDR3 is TGTGCCAGCAGTTACTCGATTCTAGCGGGGTGGGAGACCCAGTACTTC. Translation: CASSYSILAGWETQYF.

The chain carries TRBV28 and TRBJ1-2; D unresolved. V shed 7 bases and J shed 8 bases, with 11 bases lying between them. This CDR3 comprises 11 residues. Germline CDR1 MDHEN, CDR2 SYDVKM. This chain's CDR3 is CASKSGEGYTF. DNA for the CDR3: TGTGCCAGCAAGAGTGGGGAGGGCTACACCTTC.

This chain uses TRBV19 with TRBJ2-2; 10 bases line up with TRBD2. The length of the CDR3 is 16 residues. Germline V gene data show CDR1 as LNHDA and CDR2 as SQIVND (reference sequence). Germline trimming cut 3 bases from V and 6 bases from J; bases unmatched to any gene: 7. CDR3 protein: CASSISSGGAAGELFF. The CDR3 DNA is TGTGCCAGTAGTATCTCGAGCGGGGGGGCGGCCGGGGAGCTGTTTTTT.

There are a few counts of this clone. The chain combines TRBV5-1 with TRBJ1-2, with D hard to call. The V end lost 0 bases, the J end lost 2 bases, and 8 bases lay between the germline ends. Germline CDR1 SGHRS, CDR2 YFSETQ. The CDR3 runs to 14 residues. The CDR3 DNA reads as TGCGCCAGCAGCTTGGCCCCGGGGAACTATGGCTACACCTTC. It specifies CASSLAPGNYGYTF. Full variable domain (rest looked up from reference TRBV5-1 and TRBJ1-2): KAGVTQTPRYLIKTRGQQVTLSCSPISGHRSVSWYQQTPGQGLQFLFEYFSETQRNKGNFPGRFSGRQFSNSRSEMNVSTLELGDSALYLCASSLAPGNYGYTFGSGTRLTVV.

The chain couples TRBV7-2 to TRBJ2-7, with D perhaps TRBD1 (5 bases). V lost 8 bases, J lost 6 bases, and 20 bases lay in between. The germline V gene has CDR1 SGHTA and CDR2 FQGNSA. The CDR3 contains 14 residues. CDR3 sequence: CASLLWAGQGEQYF. The CDR3, as DNA: TGTGCCAGCTTACTCTGGGCAGGGCAAGGCGAGCAGTACTTC.

Worth noting for this clone: The same CDR3 arises from other DNA sequences in this sample as well. DNA for the CDR3: TGTGCCAGCAGCGTAGCCGGGACTAATGAAAAACTGTTTTTT. Its translation: CASSVAGTNEKLFF. The chain carries TRBV9 and TRBJ1-4, with no clear D. Trimming removed 0 bases from V and 2 bases from J, with 5 bases in between. CDR1 and CDR2 from the germline V gene are SGDLS and YYNGEE. This CDR3 is built from 14 residues.

This clone is a singleton in its sample. The genes are TRBV19 and TRBJ1-1; D not resolved. The CDR3 covers 14 residues. The germline V and J ends were trimmed by 4 bases and 1 base, with 10 bases remaining between them. CDR1 is LNHDA, CDR2 SQIVND, per germline (reference sequence). The CDR3 is CASSNMGQNTEAFF. The CDR3 DNA reads as TGTGCCAGTAGTAATATGGGCCAGAACACTGAAGCTTTCTTT.

This clone was detected only once. The chain carries TRBV7-9 and TRBJ2-2, with D possibly matching TRBD1 (5 bases). V lost 4 bases and J lost 4, with 7 bases in between. CDR1 is SEHNR, CDR2 FQNEAQ, per germline (reference sequence). This CDR3 region has 13 residues. The CDR3 sequence: CASSSGFTGELFF. CDR3 bases: TGTGCCAGCAGCTCAGGGTTCACCGGGGAGCTGTTTTTT.

The chain joins TRBV7-2 to TRBJ2-7; 12 bases are a match to TRBD1. CDR1 and CDR2 (germline): SGHTA, FQGNSA. The CDR3 runs to 14 residues. The trim removed 5 bases at V and 6 bases at J, leaving 5 bases unmatched. The CDR3 is CASSTGQGASEQYF. DNA for the CDR3: TGTGCCAGCAGCACGGGACAGGGGGCGAGCGAGCAGTACTTC.

The CDR3 loop is CASNGQVNTEAFF. The CDR3 bases are TGTGCCAGCAACGGACAAGTGAACACTGAAGCTTTCTTT. The chain combines TRBV7-2 with TRBJ1-1; possibly TRBD1 for D (5 bases). The germline V gene has CDR1 SGHTA and CDR2 FQGNSA. There are 13 residues in the CDR3. Trimming left V 7 bases short and J 0 bases short, with 9 bases between.

The chain joins TRBV4-1 to TRBJ2-3, with 9 bases matching TRBD2. The germline V gene encodes CDR1 MGHRA and CDR2 YSYEKL. The CDR3 runs to 17 residues. Trimming at V came to 3 bases and at J to 0 bases, leaving 7 bases not matched to a gene. CDR3: CASSHLLAGVSTDTQYF. CDR3 DNA: TGCGCCAGCAGCCATCTTTTAGCGGGAGTTAGCACAGATACGCAGTATTTT.

The chain carries TRBV6-5 and TRBJ2-1; 8 positions agree with TRBD1. This CDR3 has 13 amino acids. J was trimmed by 10 bases and V by 5 bases; bases with no gene match: 7. The germline gives CDR1 MNHEY, CDR2 SVGAGI. In DNA, the CDR3 is TGTGCCAGCAGTCAGGGACAGGTCAAGGAGCAGTTCTTC. As protein: CASSQGQVKEQFF.

J is TRBJ2-7 and V is TRBV27; tentatively, D is TRBD1 (6 bases). The CDR3 is 14 residues long. CDR1 and CDR2 (germline): MNHEY, SMNVEV (reference sequence). Deletions cut 6 bases from V and 2 bases from J, with 14 bases between. The CDR3 loop reads CASRWDNQAYEQYF. The DNA for the CDR3 is TGTGCCAGCAGGTGGGACAACCAAGCCTACGAGCAGTACTTC.